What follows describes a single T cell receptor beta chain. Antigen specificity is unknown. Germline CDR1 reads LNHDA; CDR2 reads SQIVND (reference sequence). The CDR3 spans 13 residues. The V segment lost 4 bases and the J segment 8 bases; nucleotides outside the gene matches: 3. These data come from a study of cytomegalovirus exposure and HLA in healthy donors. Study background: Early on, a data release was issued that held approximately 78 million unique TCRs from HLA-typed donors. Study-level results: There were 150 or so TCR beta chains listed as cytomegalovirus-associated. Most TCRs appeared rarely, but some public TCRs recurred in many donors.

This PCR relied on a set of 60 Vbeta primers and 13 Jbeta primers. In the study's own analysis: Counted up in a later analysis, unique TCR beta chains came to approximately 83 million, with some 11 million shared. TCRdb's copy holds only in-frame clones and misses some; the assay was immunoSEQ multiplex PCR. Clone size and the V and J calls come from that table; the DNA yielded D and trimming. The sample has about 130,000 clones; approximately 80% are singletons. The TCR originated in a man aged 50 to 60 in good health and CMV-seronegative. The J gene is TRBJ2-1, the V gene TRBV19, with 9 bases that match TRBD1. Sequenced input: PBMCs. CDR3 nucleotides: TGTGCCAGTAGTAACAGGGGGCGCGATGAGCAGTTCTTC. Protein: CASSNRGRDEQFF.